The entry that follows covers one TCR beta chain sequence. No antigen is known for it. This sample stems from a study of cytomegalovirus exposure and HLA in healthy donors. Study conclusions and caveats: There were a few CMV-associated chains whose specificity for CMV antigens was confirmed in vitro. Later, TCR association rates were found to vary by HLA locus, highest for DRB1 and lowest for HLA-C. A later analysis reportedly found fewer N-insertions in an Asian-associated ancestry cluster than the roughly 670-donor mean.

The PCR ran on 60 Vbeta and 13 Jbeta primers. Data came from immunoSEQ multiplex PCR; TCRdb stores just in-frame clones and leaves some out. Here the sample spans some 150,000 clones, roughly four fifths being singletons. V was pared by 2 bases and J by 4 bases, with 12 bases between. The CDR3 has 15 residues. Germline V gene sequence: CDR1 MNHEY, CDR2 SMNVEV (reference sequence). Sequenced sample: PBMCs. V gene TRBV27 combines with J gene TRBJ2-1, with a weak D call TRBD1 (6 bases). The TCR sequence derives from a woman in her 50s in good health and CMV-seropositive. The CDR3 DNA reads as TGTGCCAGCAGTTTAGACACAGGGCGATACAATGAGCAGTTCTTC. Translation: CASSLDTGRYNEQFF.